Listed below are T cell receptor beta chains from one sample, sequenced in a study of early T cells in non-severe SARS-CoV-2 infection. In TCRdb, the 5' RACE reads were re-called with MiXCR into one record per CDR3 protein. The table includes about 80,000 distinct CDR3 sequences, 9% to 15% detected once. Sequenced material: whole blood, taken at baseline. Receptors originate from an adult who was a healthcare worker with PCR-confirmed SARS-CoV-2 infection or an uninfected control (not recorded which). The donor label of this sample is uncertain. Each CDR3 is given with its conserved first and last residue. The D gene is left open where the match is weak. Where a row states a size, it is once, few, many or the class of an expanded clone; other rows omit it.

d_call	v_call	clone_size	j_call	cdr3_nt	cdr3_aa
TRBD1	TRBV7-2	few	TRBJ2-3	TGTGCCAGCAGATTTGGACAGGGGGCGCGTGATACGCAGTATTTT	CASRFGQGARDTQYF
TRBD2	TRBV6-1	NA	TRBJ2-3	TGTGCCAGCAGTTCCTGGACTAGCGTTAGCACAGATACGCAGTATTTT	CASSSWTSVSTDTQYF
NA	TRBV7-2	few	TRBJ2-5	TGTGCCAGCAGCTTAGCCAACAGGGAAGAGACCCAGTACTTC	CASSLANREETQYF
TRBD2	TRBV12-3/TRBV12-4	many	TRBJ2-5	TGTGCCAGCAGTTTCCGCCTAGCGGGGCAAGAGACCCAGTACTTC	CASSFRLAGQETQYF
TRBD1	TRBV4-1	few	TRBJ2-7	TGCGCCAGCAGCCAGAGACAGGGCACCTACGAGCAGTACTTC	CASSQRQGTYEQYF
NA	TRBV19	many	TRBJ1-1	TGTGCCAGTAGTATAGACCAGGGGAGGGCTGAAGCTTTCTTT	CASSIDQGRAEAFF
NA	TRBV18	many	TRBJ1-4	TGTGCCAGCTCACCTATGGCTAGTTCGGCTTCGAATGAAAAACTGTTTTTT	CASSPMASSASNEKLFF
NA	TRBV12-3/TRBV12-4	many	TRBJ1-2	TGTGCCAGCAGTCCTCTCGGGTTTTCAAACCATGGCTACACCTTC	CASSPLGFSNHGYTF
NA	TRBV10-3	few	TRBJ2-7	TGTGCCATCGGTGGGGAAGACCTCTCCTACGAGCAGTACTTC	CAIGGEDLSYEQYF
NA	TRBV2	NA	TRBJ2-7	TGTGCCAGCAGAGAGAGGGCAGTCAGCTCCTACGAGCAGTACTTC	CASRERAVSSYEQYF
TRBD1	TRBV12-3/TRBV12-4	many	TRBJ1-4	TGTGCCAGCAGTTCGGGACAGCGTGCAACTAATGAAAAACTGTTTTTT	CASSSGQRATNEKLFF
TRBD1	TRBV11-2	many	TRBJ2-7	TGTGCCAGCAGCTTAGAAGGGACAGGGTACGAGCAGTACTTC	CASSLEGTGYEQYF
NA	TRBV29-1	NA	TRBJ2-7	TGCAGCGTTGAAGATCCGCTAGCGAGGGAGCAGTACTTC	CSVEDPLAREQYF
NA	TRBV12-3/TRBV12-4	few	TRBJ1-2	TGTGCCAGCAGTTTCATGGGGAATGGCTACACCTTC	CASSFMGNGYTF
NA	TRBV2	NA	TRBJ2-1	TGTGCCAGCAGCTCACGGTATGAGCAGTTCTTC	CASSSRYEQFF
NA	TRBV20-1	once	TRBJ1-1	TGCAGTGCTAGCGGCGGGAAAACTGAAGCTTTCTTT	CSASGGKTEAFF
TRBD1	TRBV5-1	few	TRBJ1-1	TGCGCCAGCAGCTTTGGACAGGGGAACACTGAAGCTTTCTTT	CASSFGQGNTEAFF
TRBD2	TRBV12-3/TRBV12-4	many	TRBJ2-3	TGTGCCAGCAGTTTGGGCCTAGCGGCTAGCACAGATACGCAGTATTTT	CASSLGLAASTDTQYF
NA	TRBV10-2	NA	TRBJ2-7	TGCGCCAGCAGTCCAACAGACATTACCTACGAGCAGTACTTC	CASSPTDITYEQYF
NA	TRBV6-1	few	TRBJ1-1	TGTGCCGGAGGTGTTCGGGGTTCCTTCACTGAAGCTTTCTTT	CAGGVRGSFTEAFF
TRBD1	TRBV20-1	NA	TRBJ1-1	TGCAGTGCTAGATCCAGGGGGCTGGGGAACACTGAAGCTTTCTTT	CSARSRGLGNTEAFF
NA	TRBV6-2/TRBV6-3	few	TRBJ2-7	TGTGCCAGCAGGCCCCACACAGGGCACGAGCAGTACTTC	CASRPHTGHEQYF
NA	TRBV18	few	TRBJ2-7	TGTGCCAGCTCACCTGGAGGGGTGGGTTACGAGCAGTACTTC	CASSPGGVGYEQYF
TRBD1	TRBV11-3	NA	TRBJ2-3	TGTGCCAGCAGCTCATACCGGGACAGCAGCACAGATACGCAGTATTTT	CASSSYRDSSTDTQYF
TRBD2	TRBV5-1	many	TRBJ2-7	TGCGCCAGCAGCTTTAGCGGGCGGGCCGATTCCTACGAGCAGTACTTC	CASSFSGRADSYEQYF
NA	TRBV5-1	NA	TRBJ2-1	TGCGCCAGCAGCATTTGGGGGGCCGGGGATGAGCAGTTCTTC	CASSIWGAGDEQFF
NA	TRBV4-1	once	TRBJ1-1	TGCGCCAGCAGCCAAGATGAAGGGACACCCTCTTTCTTT	CASSQDEGTPSFF
NA	TRBV9	NA	TRBJ1-1	TGTGCCAGCAGCGTAGGTTCGCCAGGTGAAGCTTTCTTT	CASSVGSPGEAFF
NA	TRBV6-2/TRBV6-3	NA	TRBJ2-5	TGTGCCAGCACCTATAGGGAAGTGGAGACCCAGTACTTC	CASTYREVETQYF
NA	TRBV7-3	NA	TRBJ2-5	TGTGCCAGCAGCTCCGGGGTCCAAGAGACCCAGTACTTC	CASSSGVQETQYF
NA	TRBV5-1	many	TRBJ2-1	TGCGCCAGCAGCAAGACCGACTGGGAGCAGTTCTTC	CASSKTDWEQFF
NA	TRBV13	NA	TRBJ2-7	TGTGCCAGCAGCAGCTCCGAAGGGTCAACCAAGCGCTACGAGCAGTACTTC	CASSSSEGSTKRYEQYF
NA	TRBV4-2	few	TRBJ2-7	TGTGCCAGCAGCCAAGATTGGACGGTGGGGAGCTACGAGCAGTACTTC	CASSQDWTVGSYEQYF
TRBD1	TRBV7-3	few	TRBJ2-2	TGTGCCAGCAGCGAGGGACAGGCCACCGGGGAGCTGTTTTTT	CASSEGQATGELFF
TRBD2	TRBV7-6	many	TRBJ2-1	TGTGCCAGCAGCTTAAAGCGGGGGGGCATGAATGAGCAGTTCTTC	CASSLKRGGMNEQFF
NA	TRBV7-3	NA	TRBJ2-2	TGTGCCAGCAGCCACGATTCGGACACCGGGGAGCTGTTTTTT	CASSHDSDTGELFF
NA	TRBV3-1	many	TRBJ2-3	TGTGCCAGCAGCCAAGAAGAAGGGGGCTACACGGGCCGGGAGAACACAGATACGCAGTATTTT	CASSQEEGGYTGRENTDTQYF
TRBD1	TRBV7-9	NA	TRBJ2-3	TGTGCCAGCAGCCCCCTTACAGGGGTCTTCACAGATACGCAGTATTTT	CASSPLTGVFTDTQYF
NA	TRBV7-6	NA	TRBJ1-2	TGTGCCAGCAGCTTAGCGCACGGGTCCCATGGCTACACCTTC	CASSLAHGSHGYTF
NA	TRBV2	few	TRBJ1-5	TGTCCCAGCAGTCTCGAACCAGGGGTAAGCAATCAGCCCCAGCATTTT	CPSSLEPGVSNQPQHF
NA	TRBV12-3/TRBV12-4	many	TRBJ2-5	TGTGCCAGCAGTTTCGGCCCGATCCAAGAGACCCAGTACTTC	CASSFGPIQETQYF
NA	TRBV10-2	NA	TRBJ1-2	TGCGCCAGCAGTGGAGGCAGTAACTATGGCTACACCTTC	CASSGGSNYGYTF
NA	TRBV6-6	few	TRBJ2-1	TGTGCCAGCAGTTATCCACTGGGCAATGAGCAGTTCTTC	CASSYPLGNEQFF
TRBD2	TRBV6-2/TRBV6-3	few	TRBJ2-1	TGTGCCAGCGAAGTAAAGCGGGAGGGTAATGAGCAGTTCTTC	CASEVKREGNEQFF
TRBD1	TRBV14	few	TRBJ1-4	TGTGCCAGCAGCAGGGGGCTGGAGGAAAAACTGTTTTTT	CASSRGLEEKLFF
TRBD2	TRBV29-1	many	TRBJ2-1	TGCAGCGTTGAGTTGGCTAGCGGCCGTGTAGGTGAGCAGTTCTTC	CSVELASGRVGEQFF
TRBD1	TRBV7-2	many	TRBJ1-6	TGTGCCAGCAGCTTCCGAGGGGGCTTTTTTTCACCCCTCCACTTT	CASSFRGGFFSPLHF
NA	TRBV2	NA	TRBJ2-7	TGTGCCAGCACCCAGGGACCCATCGAGCAGTACTTC	CASTQGPIEQYF
NA	TRBV4-1	NA	TRBJ2-5	TGCGCCAGCAGCCGCCCCCTTAAAGAGACCCAGTACTTC	CASSRPLKETQYF
NA	TRBV11-2	NA	TRBJ2-7	TGTGCCAGCAGCACCCCGGGACTTAACTACGAGCAGTACTTC	CASSTPGLNYEQYF
NA	TRBV14	NA	TRBJ1-2	TGTGCCAGCAGCCCGCAGGGATATGGCTACACCTTC	CASSPQGYGYTF